Presented here are 29 T cell receptor beta chains from one specimen sequenced in a study of blood T cell repertoires in COVID-19. The method was immunoSEQ multiplex PCR; TCRdb's version includes in-frame clones alone and lacks a portion of them. This sample carries roughly 180,000 clones, about 82% of them seen once, and the ten largest clones take 7% to 10%. Material for sequencing was PBMCs or T cells enriched from blood (not recorded which). The origin of the receptors is a young woman who had recovered from COVID-19.

The chain has TRBV5-5 and TRBJ1-4; D is uncertain. Germline CDR1 reads SGHKS; CDR2 reads YYEKEE (reference sequence). With 4 bases removed from V and 1 base from J, the gap between germline ends came to 14 bases. The length of the CDR3 is 16 residues. The CDR3 nucleotides read TGTGCCAGCAGCCGAAGCCCCCTCGTAACTAATGAAAAACTGTTTTTT. Residues: CASSRSPLVTNEKLFF.

This rearrangement joins TRBV5-1 to TRBJ2-5, with 9 nucleotides matching TRBD1. Germline values: CDR1 SGHRS, CDR2 YFSETQ. CDR3 length equals 14 residues. Losses at the gene ends were 3 bases for V and 4 bases for J; bases not matched to a gene: 4. The DNA for the CDR3 is TGCGCCAGCAGCTGGGGACAGGGACTAGAGACCCAGTACTTC. Its protein is CASSWGQGLETQYF. Complete variable domain (other parts from reference TRBV5-1 and TRBJ2-5): KAGVTQTPRYLIKTRGQQVTLSCSPISGHRSVSWYQQTPGQGLQFLFEYFSETQRNKGNFPGRFSGRQFSNSRSEMNVSTLELGDSALYLCASSWGQGLETQYFGPGTRLLVL.

This chain joins TRBV4-1 and TRBJ2-7, with D tentatively TRBD1 (5 bases). Trimming left V 1 base short and J 0 bases short, with 10 bases between. CDR3 size: 15 residues. CDR1 and CDR2 from the germline V gene are MGHRA and YSYEKL. CDR3 residues: CASSQGTGSSYEQYF. CDR3 bases: TGCGCCAGCAGCCAAGGAACAGGTAGCTCCTACGAGCAGTACTTC.

This chain joins TRBV7-2 and TRBJ2-5; TRBD2 aligns across 7 bases. Unmatched junction bases numbered 5, after V lost 0 bases and J lost 4 bases. The V gene's germline CDR1 is SGHTA and CDR2 FQGNSA. The CDR3 is 15 amino acids. In nucleotides, the CDR3 is TGTGCCAGCAGCTTAGCGGTAGCTAGCGGAGAGACCCAGTACTTC. It translates to CASSLAVASGETQYF.

V is TRBV28 and J is TRBJ1-4; TRBD1 might be the D (5 bases). V was clipped by 6 bases and J by 0 bases, with 17 bases between them. This CDR3 is 17 amino acids long. Germline lookup yields CDR1 MDHEN and CDR2 SYDVKM. CDR3 coding DNA: TGTGCCAGCAGCCCCCGGGGGGAGACTACAACTAATGAAAAACTGTTTTTT. This codes for CASSPRGETTTNEKLFF. Based on the CDR3 plus reference TRBV28 and TRBJ1-4, the full variable domain is DVKVTQSSRYLVKRTGEKVFLECVQDMDHENMFWYRQDPGLGLRLIYFSYDVKMKEKGDIPEGYSVSREKKERFSLILESASTNQTSMYLCASSPRGETTTNEKLFFGSGTQLSVL.

The chain combines TRBV18 with TRBJ2-7; D is ambiguous. V gave up 6 bases and J gave up 2 bases, with 17 bases separating them. The length of the CDR3 is 15 residues. Germline CDR1 and CDR2: KGHSH and LQKENI. The CDR3 DNA follows: TGTGCCAGCTCCCTCCTCAACTCCGAGGCCTACGAGCAGTACTTC. The encoded protein is CASSLLNSEAYEQYF.

This chain connects TRBV6-5 to TRBJ1-2; unclear D gene. The V and J ends lost 7 bases and 0 bases respectively, with 15 bases between them. Germline V lookup: CDR1 MNHEY, CDR2 SVGAGI. This CDR3 has 15 amino acids. DNA for the CDR3: TGTGCCAGCACAACTAACACCGCCTCTAACTATGGCTACACCTTC. It encodes CASTTNTASNYGYTF.

The chain carries TRBV4-2 and TRBJ2-1; 9 nucleotides line up with TRBD2. Germline V CDR1 and CDR2: LGHNA, YNFKEQ. The length of the CDR3 is 16 residues. The V and J ends lost 4 bases and 3 bases, in that order; junction bases with no gene match: 7. The CDR3 DNA sequence: TGTGCCAGCAGCCGTAGTCTAGCGGGAAACTACAATGAGCAGTTCTTC. Translated, it gives CASSRSLAGNYNEQFF.

This chain uses TRBV13 with TRBJ1-2; 7 nucleotides line up with TRBD1. Trimming took 2 bases from V and 2 from J; bases not matched to a gene: 8. Germline V gene data show CDR1 as PRHDT and CDR2 as FYEKMQ (reference sequence). The CDR3 loop spans 16 amino acids. CDR3 in DNA: TGTGCCAGCAGCTTAACGTCCGACAGGGTGAACTATGGCTACACCTTC. Residues: CASSLTSDRVNYGYTF.

The V call is TRBV7-9, the J call TRBJ1-6; 10 bases are a match to TRBD1. The germline V gene has CDR1 SEHNR and CDR2 FQNEAQ (reference sequence). The V and J ends lost 5 bases and 10 bases, in that order; junction bases with no gene match: 5. The CDR3 covers 14 residues. CDR3 amino acids: CASSAGTGESPLHF. The CDR3, as DNA: TGTGCCAGCAGCGCCGGGACAGGGGAATCACCCCTCCACTTT.

The chain employs TRBV4-1 and TRBJ2-7; 8 bases align to TRBD1. The CDR3 loop spans 16 amino acids. V shed 0 bases, J shed 1 base, and the junction held 5 bases outside the gene matches. Germline V CDR1 and CDR2: MGHRA, YSYEKL. CDR3 in amino acids: CASSQEGTGVSYEQYF. The CDR3 nucleotides are TGCGCCAGCAGCCAAGAGGGGACAGGCGTTTCCTACGAGCAGTACTTC.

The V and J genes are TRBV19 and TRBJ1-2, with D unresolved. This CDR3 is built from 13 residues. V lost 5 bases to trimming and J lost 5 bases, with 12 bases between them. Germline CDR1 and CDR2: LNHDA and SQIVND (reference sequence). The CDR3 region is CASSPGTLYGYTF. The CDR3 bases are TGTGCCAGTAGTCCAGGAACCTTATATGGCTACACCTTC.

The V gene is TRBV25-1, the J gene TRBJ1-3; 9 nucleotides line up with TRBD1. This CDR3 has 18 amino acids. Looked up from germline, CDR1 is MGHDK and CDR2 is SYGVNS. V shed 6 bases and J 1 base; nucleotides not matched to a gene: 13. The CDR3 nucleotides are TGTGCCAGCAGGGGGGACAGGGCGCAGGCGGGATCTGGAAACACCATATATTTT. The encoded protein is CASRGDRAQAGSGNTIYF.

The V and J genes are TRBV11-2 and TRBJ2-7; D is unclear. V was cut by 2 bases and J by 5 bases, with 10 bases left in between. The CDR3 contains 13 residues. The germline CDR1 and CDR2 sequences are SGHAT and FQNNGV. The CDR3 here is CASSLPNSDEQYF. The CDR3 coding sequence is TGTGCCAGCAGCTTACCGAACTCGGACGAGCAGTACTTC.

This chain uses TRBV2 with TRBJ2-2, with 8 bases lining up with TRBD1. Germline V gene data show CDR1 as SNHLY and CDR2 as FYNNEI. The CDR3 loop spans 15 amino acids. Unmatched junction bases numbered 7, after V lost 3 bases and J lost 7 bases. DNA for the CDR3: TGTGCCAGCAGTGATAGTGGACAGGGTCACGGGGAGCTGTTTTTT. It is translated as CASSDSGQGHGELFF.

The J gene is TRBJ2-7, the V gene TRBV10-3; possibly TRBD1 for D (5 bases). CDR3 length: 16 residues. Germline assignment: CDR1 ENHRY and CDR2 SYGVKD. Trimming took 2 bases from V and 4 from J, leaving 18 bases between them. The CDR3, as DNA: TGTGCCATCAGTGAGATGCCAGGGCGTACGGATTACGAGCAGTACTTC. This gives the protein CAISEMPGRTDYEQYF.

The chain employs TRBV2 and TRBJ2-7; 10 bases align to TRBD2. Trimming cost V 3 bases and J 6 bases; bases outside gene matches: 5. CDR3 length equals 14 residues. The germline CDR1 and CDR2 sequences are SNHLY and FYNNEI. CDR3 loop: CASSEGLATREQYF. CDR3 sequence (DNA): TGTGCCAGCAGTGAGGGACTAGCGACCCGCGAGCAGTACTTC.

This clone was counted between two and nine times. This CDR3 is also generated by other DNA sequences in the sample. V is TRBV6-4 and J is TRBJ2-7; 10 bases match TRBD1. The CDR3 sequence is 13 residues long. Germline V gene data show CDR1 as MRHNA and CDR2 as SNTAGT. The V segment lost 6 bases and the J segment 4 bases; nucleotides outside the gene matches: 3. CDR3 protein: CASSRDRGYEQYF. The CDR3 DNA reads as TGTGCCAGCAGCCGGGACAGGGGATACGAGCAGTACTTC.

The gene calls are TRBV3-1 (or the pseudogene TRBV3-2) and TRBJ2-1; tentative D call: TRBD2 (5 bases). The CDR3 is 16 residues long. V gave up 0 bases and J gave up 1 base, with 10 bases separating them. Looked up from germline, CDR1 is LGHDT and CDR2 is YNNKEL (reference sequence). CDR3 bases: TGTGCCAGCAGCCAAGACAGAGGGCTTTCCTACAATGAGCAGTTCTTC. Translation: CASSQDRGLSYNEQFF.

The chain employs TRBV27 and TRBJ2-5, with a possible D match to TRBD1 (5 bases). The germline V and J ends were trimmed by 3 bases and 1 base, with 12 bases remaining between them. This CDR3 has 15 residues. The germline V gene encodes CDR1 MNHEY and CDR2 SMNVEV (reference sequence). The CDR3 sequence is CASSLVQAPQETQYF. The CDR3 DNA reads as TGTGCCAGCAGTTTGGTACAGGCACCCCAAGAGACCCAGTACTTC.

The chain uses TRBV5-4 and TRBJ2-3, with TRBD1 matching over 8 bases. Germline V gene lookup returns CDR1 SGHNT and CDR2 YYREEE (reference sequence). V shed 1 base, J shed 5 bases, and the junction held 3 bases outside the gene matches. This CDR3 has 14 residues. CDR3 nucleotide sequence: TGTGCCAGCAGCTTGCCAGGGGGCGAAGATACGCAGTATTTT. Translated: CASSLPGGEDTQYF.

This clone appeared a few times. The identical CDR3 is also encoded by other nucleotide sequences in the sample. CDR3 sequence (DNA): TGTGCCAGCAGTCCCGGGACTAGCGGTTACGAGCAGTACTTC. This codes for CASSPGTSGYEQYF. The gene calls are TRBV27 and TRBJ2-7, with 11 bases lining up with TRBD2. The V gene's germline CDR1 is MNHEY and CDR2 SMNVEV (reference sequence). The CDR3 runs to 14 residues. Trimming cost V 5 bases and J 4 bases; bases outside gene matches: 4.

J is TRBJ1-6 and V is TRBV18, with 9 bases lining up with TRBD1. The junction had 6 bases not matched to a gene; V was cut back by 3 bases and J by 9 bases. CDR1 is KGHSH and CDR2 is LQKENI in the germline V gene. CDR3 length equals 15 residues. The DNA of the CDR3 is TGTGCCAGCTCACCGACAGGGGGGAGGATTTCACCCCTCCACTTT. Translating gives CASSPTGGRISPLHF.

The V gene is TRBV18, the J gene TRBJ1-1, with D possibly TRBD1 on 5 matching bases. Per germline, CDR1 KGHSH and CDR2 LQKENI. The CDR3 length is 12 residues. Deletions cut 2 bases from V and 9 bases from J, with 10 bases between. The DNA of the CDR3 is TGTGCCAGCTCACCAACAGAGGACAAAGCTTTCTTT. This encodes CASSPTEDKAFF.

The CDR3 nucleotides are TGTGCCAGCAGTTCCCGGACAGGGGTGGGTGAAGCTTTCTTT. Its translation: CASSSRTGVGEAFF. The rearrangement links TRBV27 to TRBJ1-1; 9 nucleotides agree with TRBD1. The CDR3 is 14 amino acids. Germline V CDR1 and CDR2: MNHEY, SMNVEV (reference sequence). The ends lost 4 bases at V and 7 bases at J; junction bases unmatched: 7.

The V gene is TRBV7-9, the J gene TRBJ1-4, with 8 bases matching TRBD1. The V gene end was trimmed by 3 bases and the J gene end by 3 bases; junction bases not matched to a gene: 6. Germline assignment: CDR1 SEHNR and CDR2 FQNEAQ (reference sequence). This CDR3 spans 16 amino acids. CDR3 in DNA: TGTGCCAGCAGCTTCGTCCCGGGACAGGCTAATGAAAAACTGTTTTTT. Its translation: CASSFVPGQANEKLFF. Full variable domain (remainder filled in from reference TRBV7-9 and TRBJ1-4): DTGVSQNPRHKITKRGQNVTFRCDPISEHNRLYWYRQTLGQGPEFLTYFQNEAQLEKSRLLSDRFSAERPKGSFSTLEIQRTEQGDSAMYLCASSFVPGQANEKLFFGSGTQLSVL.

The chain recombines TRBV7-9 with TRBJ2-2, with 9 bases matching TRBD2. The CDR3 totals 17 residues. Trimming cost V 3 bases and J 4 bases; bases outside gene matches: 9. CDR1 is SEHNR and CDR2 is FQNEAQ in the germline V gene (reference sequence). CDR3 residues: CASSLGLAASVTGELFF. CDR3 nucleotides: TGTGCCAGCAGCTTGGGACTAGCAGCGTCGGTCACCGGGGAGCTGTTTTTT.

In DNA form, the CDR3 reads TGTGCCACCAGTGATCCCTTGGGGCCCCAAGAGACCCAGTACTTC. Translating gives CATSDPLGPQETQYF. The rearrangement uses TRBV24-1 and TRBJ2-5; D might be TRBD1 (5 bases). The CDR3 is 15 residues long. With 3 bases removed from V and 1 base from J, the gap between germline ends came to 11 bases. The germline V gene encodes CDR1 KGHDR and CDR2 SFDVKD.

This chain links TRBV9 with TRBJ1-5; TRBD1 is a possible D gene (6 bases). The CDR3 runs 14 residues. The germline V and J ends were trimmed by 4 bases and 3 bases, with 11 bases remaining between them. Germline V lookup: CDR1 SGDLS, CDR2 YYNGEE. The CDR3 spells CASSPQGLNQPQHF. The CDR3 nucleotides are TGTGCCAGCAGCCCTCAGGGGCTCAATCAGCCCCAGCATTTT.